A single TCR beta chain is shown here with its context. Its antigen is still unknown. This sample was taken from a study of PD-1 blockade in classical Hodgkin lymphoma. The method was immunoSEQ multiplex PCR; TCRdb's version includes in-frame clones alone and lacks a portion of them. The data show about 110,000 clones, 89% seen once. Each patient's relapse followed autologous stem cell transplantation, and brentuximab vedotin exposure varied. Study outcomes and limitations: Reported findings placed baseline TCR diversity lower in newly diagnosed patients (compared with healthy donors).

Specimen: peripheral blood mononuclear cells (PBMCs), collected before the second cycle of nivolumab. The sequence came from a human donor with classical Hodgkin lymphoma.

The CDR3, as DNA: TGTGCCAGTAGTAAAGGAGGCGGCGGGGCGGCTTCCGAGCAGTACTTC. It yields the protein CASSKGGGGAASEQYF. This chain connects TRBV19 to TRBJ2-7; tentative D call: TRBD2 (6 bases). This CDR3 contains 16 residues. V was clipped by 4 bases and J by 6 bases, with 22 bases between them. Per the germline V gene, CDR1 is LNHDA and CDR2 is SQIVND (reference sequence).